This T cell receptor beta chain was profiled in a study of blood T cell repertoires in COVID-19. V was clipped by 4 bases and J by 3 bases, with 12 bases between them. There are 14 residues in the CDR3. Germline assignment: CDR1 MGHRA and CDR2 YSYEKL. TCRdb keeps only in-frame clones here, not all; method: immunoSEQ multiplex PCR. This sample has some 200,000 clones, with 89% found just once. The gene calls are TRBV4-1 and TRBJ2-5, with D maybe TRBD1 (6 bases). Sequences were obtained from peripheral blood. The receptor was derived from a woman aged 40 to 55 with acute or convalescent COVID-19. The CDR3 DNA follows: TGCGCCAGCAGCCGAGGGGGAATGGAAGAGACCCAGTACTTC. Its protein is CASSRGGMEETQYF.